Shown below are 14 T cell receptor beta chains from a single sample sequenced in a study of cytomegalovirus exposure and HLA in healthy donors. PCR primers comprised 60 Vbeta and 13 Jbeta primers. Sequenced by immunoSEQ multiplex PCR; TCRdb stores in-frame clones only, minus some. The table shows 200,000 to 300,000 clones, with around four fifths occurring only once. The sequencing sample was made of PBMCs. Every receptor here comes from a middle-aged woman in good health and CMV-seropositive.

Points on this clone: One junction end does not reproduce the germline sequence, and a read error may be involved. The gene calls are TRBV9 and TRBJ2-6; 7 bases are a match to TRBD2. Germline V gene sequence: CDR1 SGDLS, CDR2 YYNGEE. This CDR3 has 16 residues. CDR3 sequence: CASSVGGRRGANGLTF. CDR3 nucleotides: TGTGCCAGCAGCGTAGGCGGGAGACGTGGGGCCAACGGCCTGACTTTC.

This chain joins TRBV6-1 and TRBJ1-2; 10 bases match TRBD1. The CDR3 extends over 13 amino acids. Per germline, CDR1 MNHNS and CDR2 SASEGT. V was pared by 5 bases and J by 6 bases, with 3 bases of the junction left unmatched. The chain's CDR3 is CASSWDRGDGYTF. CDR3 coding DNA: TGTGCCAGCAGTTGGGACAGGGGCGATGGCTACACCTTC.

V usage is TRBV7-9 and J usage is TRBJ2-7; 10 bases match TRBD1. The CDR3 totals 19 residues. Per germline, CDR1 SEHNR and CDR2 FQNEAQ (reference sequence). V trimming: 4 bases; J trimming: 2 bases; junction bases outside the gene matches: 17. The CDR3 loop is CASSSFRDRGGRGTYEQYF. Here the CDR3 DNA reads TGTGCCAGCAGCTCATTCCGGGACAGGGGAGGTCGGGGGACCTACGAGCAGTACTTC.

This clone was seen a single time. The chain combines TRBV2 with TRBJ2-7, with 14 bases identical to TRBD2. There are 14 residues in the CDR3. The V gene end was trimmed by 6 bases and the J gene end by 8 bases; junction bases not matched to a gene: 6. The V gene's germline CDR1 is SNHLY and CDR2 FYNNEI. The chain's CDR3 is CASRTGTSGSKQYF. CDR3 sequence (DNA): TGTGCCAGCAGGACCGGGACTAGCGGGAGCAAGCAGTACTTC.

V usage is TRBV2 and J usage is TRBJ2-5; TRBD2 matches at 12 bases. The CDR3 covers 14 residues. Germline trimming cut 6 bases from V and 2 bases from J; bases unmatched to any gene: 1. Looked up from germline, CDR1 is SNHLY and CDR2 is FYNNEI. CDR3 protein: CASSLAGGQETQYF. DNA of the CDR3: TGTGCCAGCAGCCTAGCGGGGGGGCAAGAGACCCAGTACTTC. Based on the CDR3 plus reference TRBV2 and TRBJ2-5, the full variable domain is EPEVTQTPSHQVTQMGQEVILRCVPISNHLYFYWYRQILGQKVEFLVSFYNNEISEKSEIFDDQFSVERPDGSNFTLKIRSTKLEDSAMYFCASSLAGGQETQYFGPGTRLLVL.

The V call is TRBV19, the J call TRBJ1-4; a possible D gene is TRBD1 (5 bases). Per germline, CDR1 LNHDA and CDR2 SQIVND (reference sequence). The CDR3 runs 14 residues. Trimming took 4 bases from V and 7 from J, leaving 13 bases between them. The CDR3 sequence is CASSTGEGVEKLFF. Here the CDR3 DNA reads TGTGCCAGTAGTACCGGTGAAGGGGTTGAAAAACTGTTTTTT.

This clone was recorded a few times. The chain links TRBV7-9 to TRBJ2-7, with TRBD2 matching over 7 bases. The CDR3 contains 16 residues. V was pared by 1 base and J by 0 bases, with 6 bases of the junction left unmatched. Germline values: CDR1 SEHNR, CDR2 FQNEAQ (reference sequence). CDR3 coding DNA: TGTGCCAGCAGCTTAGGGCCGGGACTAAGCTCCTACGAGCAGTACTTC. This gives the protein CASSLGPGLSSYEQYF.

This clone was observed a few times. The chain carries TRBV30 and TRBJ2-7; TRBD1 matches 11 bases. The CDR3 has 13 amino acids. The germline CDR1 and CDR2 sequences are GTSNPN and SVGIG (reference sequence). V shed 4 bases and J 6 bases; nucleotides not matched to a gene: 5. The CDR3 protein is CAWTDRGHGEQYF. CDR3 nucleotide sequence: TGTGCCTGGACGGACAGGGGGCATGGCGAGCAGTACTTC. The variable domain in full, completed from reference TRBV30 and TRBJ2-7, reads SQTIHQWPATLVQPVGSPLSLECTVEGTSNPNLYWYRQAAGRGLQLLFYSVGIGQISSEVPQNLSASRPQDRQFILSSKKLLLSDSGFYLCAWTDRGHGEQYFGPGTRLTVT.

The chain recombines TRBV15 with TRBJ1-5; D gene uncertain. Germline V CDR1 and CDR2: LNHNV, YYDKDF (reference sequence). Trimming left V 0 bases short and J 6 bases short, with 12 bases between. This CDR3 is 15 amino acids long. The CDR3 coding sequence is TGTGCCACCAGCAGAGATCGAGCTCTTGGTCAGCCCCAGCATTTT. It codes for CATSRDRALGQPQHF.

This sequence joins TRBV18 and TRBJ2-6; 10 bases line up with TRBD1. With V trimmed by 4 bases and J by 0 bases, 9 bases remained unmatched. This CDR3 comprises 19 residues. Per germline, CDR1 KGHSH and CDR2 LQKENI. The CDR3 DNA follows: TGTGCCAGCTCACAGACCGGGACAGGGGCAACCTCTGGGGCCAACGTCCTGACTTTC. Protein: CASSQTGTGATSGANVLTF.

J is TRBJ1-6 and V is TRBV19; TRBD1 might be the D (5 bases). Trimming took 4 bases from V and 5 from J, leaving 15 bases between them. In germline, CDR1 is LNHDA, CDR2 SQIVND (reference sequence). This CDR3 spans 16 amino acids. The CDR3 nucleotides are TGTGCCAGTAGTACAGCGCGGGGACGCAATAATTCACCCCTCCACTTT. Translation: CASSTARGRNNSPLHF.

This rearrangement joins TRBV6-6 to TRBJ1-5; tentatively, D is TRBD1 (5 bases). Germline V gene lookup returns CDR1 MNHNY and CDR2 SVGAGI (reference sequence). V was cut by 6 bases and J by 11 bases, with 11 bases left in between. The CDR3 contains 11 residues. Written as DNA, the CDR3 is TGTGCCAGCAGCAACGGAGGGGCCCAGCATTTT. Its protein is CASSNGGAQHF.

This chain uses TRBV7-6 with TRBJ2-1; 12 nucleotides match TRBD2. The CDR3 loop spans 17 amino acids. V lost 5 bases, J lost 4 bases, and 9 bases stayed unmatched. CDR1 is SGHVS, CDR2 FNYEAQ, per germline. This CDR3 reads CASSQTRGLAGYNEQFF. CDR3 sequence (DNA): TGTGCCAGCAGCCAAACCCGGGGACTAGCGGGTTACAATGAGCAGTTCTTC.

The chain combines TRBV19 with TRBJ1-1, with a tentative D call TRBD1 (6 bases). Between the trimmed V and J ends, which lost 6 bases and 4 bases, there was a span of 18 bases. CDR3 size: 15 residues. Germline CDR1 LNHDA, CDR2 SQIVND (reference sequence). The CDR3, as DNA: TGTGCCAGTAGGGCCGGGACAACGGGTGGCACTGAAGCTTTCTTT. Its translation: CASRAGTTGGTEAFF.